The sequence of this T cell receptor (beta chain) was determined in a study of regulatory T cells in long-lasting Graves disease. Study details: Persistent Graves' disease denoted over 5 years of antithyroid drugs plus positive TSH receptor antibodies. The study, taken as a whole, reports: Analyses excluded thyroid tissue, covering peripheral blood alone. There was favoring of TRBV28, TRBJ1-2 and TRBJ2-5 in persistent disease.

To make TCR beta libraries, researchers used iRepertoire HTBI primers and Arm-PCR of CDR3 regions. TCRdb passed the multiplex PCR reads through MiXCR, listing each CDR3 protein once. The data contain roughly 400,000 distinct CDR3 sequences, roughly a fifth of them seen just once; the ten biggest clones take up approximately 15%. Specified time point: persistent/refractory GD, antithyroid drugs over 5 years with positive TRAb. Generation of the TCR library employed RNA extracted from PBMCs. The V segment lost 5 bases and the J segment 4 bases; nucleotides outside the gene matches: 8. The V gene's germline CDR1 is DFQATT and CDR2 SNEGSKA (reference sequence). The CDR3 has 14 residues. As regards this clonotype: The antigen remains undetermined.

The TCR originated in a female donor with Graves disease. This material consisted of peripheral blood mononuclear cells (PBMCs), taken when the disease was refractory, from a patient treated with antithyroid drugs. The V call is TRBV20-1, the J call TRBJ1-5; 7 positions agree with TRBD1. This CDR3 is CSASDRVSNQPQHF. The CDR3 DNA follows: TGCAGTGCTTCCGACAGGGTTTCTAATCAGCCCCAGCATTTT.